This is a list of T cell receptor beta chains from one sample in a study of T cell repertoires in cytomegalovirus infection. Each CDR3 protein gets one entry after TCRdb re-called the reads with MiXCR. The table includes about 240,000 distinct CDR3 sequences, 9% to 15% detected once. Sequenced sample: PBMCs. These receptors all stem from a human donor in good health (CMV status not recorded). Some clones in this sample may be carry-over from other donors' samples. The CDR3 runs from the conserved cysteine through the conserved F or W. A D gene is named only where the DNA matches it firmly. Some rows mark clone size as missing; the rest say once, few, many or name a class of expanded clone.

d_gene | j_gene | v_gene | abundance | CDR3aa | CDR3nt
- | TRBJ1-1 | TRBV2 | - | CASKDYSNTEAFF | TGTGCCAGCAAGGATTATTCAAACACTGAAGCTTTCTTT
- | TRBJ2-7 | TRBV29-1 | many | CSVEEGYEQYF | TGCAGCGTTGAAGAGGGATACGAGCAGTACTTC
- | TRBJ1-5 | TRBV29-1 | many | CSVTLQGSSNQPQHF | TGCAGCGTTACCCTCCAGGGGAGTAGCAATCAGCCCCAGCATTTT
- | TRBJ1-2 | TRBV29-1 | - | CSVETGDYGYTF | TGCAGCGTTGAAACGGGGGACTATGGCTACACCTTC
- | TRBJ1-2 | TRBV2 | - | CASSEQGDYGYTF | TGTGCCAGCAGTGAACAAGGGGACTATGGCTACACCTTC
- | TRBJ2-2 | TRBV10-2 | few | CATRDVGTGELFF | TGCGCCACCCGTGACGTTGGCACCGGGGAGCTGTTTTTT
- | TRBJ2-1 | TRBV20-1 | many | CSATEGLGGEQFF | TGCAGTGCAACCGAGGGGCTAGGGGGTGAGCAGTTCTTC
- | TRBJ2-3 | TRBV18 | - | CASSPVASLSTDTQYF | TGTGCCAGCTCACCAGTCGCTAGCCTTAGCACAGATACGCAGTATTTT
TRBD1 | TRBJ2-7 | TRBV6-5 | many | CASSYDRALYEQYF | TGTGCCAGCAGTTACGACAGGGCTCTCTACGAGCAGTACTTC
- | TRBJ1-5 | TRBV19 | few | CASRMGGGNQPQHF | TGTGCCAGCCGCATGGGGGGTGGCAATCAGCCCCAGCATTTT
TRBD2 | TRBJ2-7 | TRBV19 | once | CASSMREVAYEQYF | TGTGCCAGTAGTATGCGGGAGGTGGCCTACGAGCAGTACTTC
- | TRBJ2-1 | TRBV7-9 | many | CASSLAGGAGEQFF | TGTGCCAGCAGCTTAGCGGGGGGGGCTGGTGAGCAGTTCTTC
- | TRBJ2-5 | TRBV28 | many | CASSLGTQETQYF | TGTGCCAGCAGTTTGGGTACCCAAGAGACCCAGTACTTC
- | TRBJ1-6 | TRBV12-3/TRBV12-4 | few | CASSLVQPQSPLHF | TGTGCCAGCAGTTTAGTACAGCCCCAAAGTCCCCTCCACTTT
TRBD2 | TRBJ2-5 | TRBV5-4 | few | CASSSGLAAYQETQYF | TGTGCCAGCAGCTCTGGACTAGCGGCCTACCAAGAGACCCAGTACTTC
TRBD1 | TRBJ2-7 | TRBV7-9 | few | CAITYGQGFYEQYF | TGTGCCATTACCTACGGACAGGGGTTTTACGAGCAGTACTTC
TRBD2 | TRBJ2-1 | TRBV20-1 | - | CSARRLAGADTYNEQFF | TGCAGTGCTAGGAGACTAGCGGGAGCTGACACCTACAATGAGCAGTTCTTC
TRBD1 | TRBJ1-2 | TRBV29-1 | - | CSASTGGDYGYTF | TGCAGCGCCTCGACAGGGGGCGACTATGGCTACACCTTC
TRBD2 | TRBJ2-2 | TRBV19 | - | CASSMSSGGSGELFF | TGTGCCAGTAGTATGTCTAGCGGGGGGTCCGGGGAGCTGTTTTTT
- | TRBJ1-1 | TRBV7-2 | many | CASSLGRTEAFF | TGTGCCAGCAGCTTGGGAAGGACTGAAGCTTTCTTT
- | TRBJ2-1 | TRBV10-3 | - | CAISEVRGAGNEQFF | TGTGCCATCAGTGAGGTCAGGGGGGCAGGCAATGAGCAGTTCTTC
- | TRBJ2-2 | TRBV7-3 | many | CASSLMAVKVGELFF | TGTGCCAGCAGCTTAATGGCAGTGAAAGTAGGGGAGCTGTTTTTT
- | TRBJ1-1 | TRBV18 | - | CASSSLGDIGDAFF | TGTGCCAGCTCGTCTCTAGGGGACATAGGAGACGCTTTCTTT
TRBD2 | TRBJ2-4 | TRBV27 | few | CASSLSSGSDIQYF | TGTGCCAGCAGTTTATCAAGCGGGAGTGACATTCAGTACTTC
- | TRBJ2-3 | TRBV6-2/TRBV6-3 | many | CASSYGWLSTTDTQYF | TGTGCCAGCAGTTACGGCTGGCTCTCCACCACAGATACGCAGTATTTT
- | TRBJ1-1 | TRBV7-2 | many | CASSLVGGAVGTEAFF | TGTGCCAGCAGCTTAGTAGGGGGGGCGGTAGGCACTGAAGCTTTCTTT
- | TRBJ1-3 | TRBV4-1 | - | CASSPRGPSGNTIYF | TGCGCCAGCAGCCCTCGAGGACCTTCTGGAAACACCATATATTTT
TRBD2 | TRBJ2-3 | TRBV19 | many | CASSSSLAGDSSTDTQYF | TGTGCCAGTAGTAGCTCACTAGCGGGAGACTCTAGCACAGATACGCAGTATTTT
- | TRBJ2-7 | TRBV7-6 | many | CASSPGPPGGEQYF | TGTGCCAGCAGTCCGGGACCGCCTGGGGGGGAGCAGTACTTC
TRBD1 | TRBJ2-7 | TRBV7-9 | many | CASSSTGGGFYEQYF | TGTGCCAGCAGCTCGACAGGGGGCGGATTCTACGAGCAGTACTTC
- | TRBJ2-6 | TRBV20-1 | - | CSAPLYRSSGANVLTF | TGCAGTGCTCCTCTCTACAGGTCCTCTGGGGCCAACGTCCTGACTTTC
TRBD2 | TRBJ2-1 | TRBV7-2 | many | CASSLRTSGRATYNEQFF | TGTGCCAGCAGCTTACGGACTAGCGGGAGGGCCACCTACAATGAGCAGTTCTTC
- | TRBJ1-6 | TRBV14 | few | CASSQADGLRLHF | TGTGCCAGCAGCCAAGCGGACGGACTGCGGCTCCACTTT
- | TRBJ2-1 | TRBV29-1 | - | CSVEGGGGGSTYNEQFF | TGCAGCGTTGAAGGGGGGGGGGGCGGGAGCACCTACAATGAGCAGTTCTTC
TRBD1 | TRBJ2-5 | TRBV19 | many | CASSTGPGQGVIRAQYF | TGTGCCAGTAGTACGGGACCGGGACAGGGCGTCATTCGGGCCCAGTACTTC
TRBD2 | TRBJ2-5 | TRBV6-6 | many | CASSYTLSGGSRQETQYF | TGTGCCAGCAGTTACACCCTTAGCGGGGGGAGCCGCCAAGAGACCCAGTACTTC
- | TRBJ2-7 | TRBV20-1 | few | CSARSGPEQYF | TGCAGTGCTAGATCAGGGCCCGAGCAGTACTTC
TRBD2 | TRBJ2-6 | TRBV20-1 | many | CSANSQGREGSGANVLTF | TGCAGTGCTAACTCCCAGGGCAGGGAGGGTTCTGGGGCCAACGTCCTGACTTTC
TRBD1 | TRBJ1-1 | TRBV7-8 | many | CASSVGTGGTEAFF | TGTGCCAGCAGCGTGGGGACAGGGGGCACTGAAGCTTTCTTT
- | TRBJ2-6 | TRBV3-1 | - | CASSQGVTAFSGANVLTF | TGTGCCAGCAGCCAAGGAGTTACGGCTTTCTCTGGGGCCAACGTCCTGACTTTC
- | TRBJ2-1 | TRBV29-1 | many | CSVEDPRFNEQFF | TGCAGCGTTGAGGACCCTAGGTTCAATGAGCAGTTCTTC
- | TRBJ1-1 | TRBV19 | - | CASRKRNDGRGMNTEAFF | TGTGCCAGTCGTAAACGGAACGACGGGCGGGGGATGAACACTGAAGCTTTCTTT
- | TRBJ1-1 | TRBV7-8 | many | CASSLRGARAFF | TGTGCCAGCAGCCTACGGGGGGCGCGAGCTTTCTTT
- | TRBJ1-4 | TRBV28 | - | CASSPPGGVEEKLFF | TGTGCCAGCAGCCCCCCCGGGGGCGTAGAGGAAAAACTGTTTTTT
- | TRBJ1-2 | TRBV10-3 | many | CAISERDGANYGYTF | TGTGCCATCAGTGAGAGAGACGGAGCTAACTATGGCTACACCTTC
TRBD2 | TRBJ2-7 | TRBV12-3/TRBV12-4 | - | CASSLLAGRREQYF | TGTGCCAGCAGTTTACTAGCGGGAAGGAGGGAGCAGTACTTC
- | TRBJ2-7 | TRBV6-1 | many | CASSEAKPPYEQYF | TGTGCCAGCAGTGAAGCGAAGCCTCCCTACGAGCAGTACTTC
- | TRBJ2-1 | TRBV7-3 | many | CASSFGVGGEQFF | TGTGCCAGCAGCTTCGGGGTCGGGGGCGAGCAGTTCTTC
- | TRBJ1-5 | TRBV29-1 | - | CSVKSGQGQPQHF | TGCAGCGTGAAGTCGGGGCAGGGACAGCCCCAGCATTTT
- | TRBJ2-1 | TRBV7-2 | many | CASSQGGVWQFF | TGTGCCAGCAGTCAGGGCGGGGTATGGCAGTTCTTC
- | TRBJ2-7 | TRBV20-1 | - | CSAFPSGAPTHEQYF | TGCAGTGCTTTTCCTTCGGGGGCTCCCACCCACGAGCAGTACTTC